This TCR beta chain was sequenced for a study of T cells in Graves' hyperthyroidism and ophthalmopathy. V was shortened by 6 bases and J by 7 bases, with 15 bases between the two germline ends. This CDR3 has 13 residues. Per the germline V gene, CDR1 is MDHEN and CDR2 is SYDVKM. This clonotype was observed a few times. The TCR beta CDR3 regions underwent amplification using RNA transcripts as the source. In the first-round RT-PCR of the TCR CDR3, the HTBI primer set was used. TCRdb recomputed calls from the multiplex PCR reads with MiXCR, one row per CDR3 protein. This table holds over 500,000 distinct CDR3 sequences, around 16% found once.

This receptor was obtained from a woman in her twenties or thirties with Graves' ophthalmopathy. V and J are TRBV28 and TRBJ2-5; possibly TRBD1 for D (6 bases). The sequenced material came from blood. The CDR3 DNA is TGTGCCAGCAGCATGGGGGCCGGCGGGACCCAGTACTTC. It codes for CASSMGAGGTQYF.